Listed below are T cell receptor beta chains from one sample, sequenced in a study of spatial heterogeneity in lung cancer. MiXCR, run by TCRdb on the 5' RACE reads, gives a single entry per CDR3 protein. The table has about 16,000 distinct CDR3 sequences, under 7.5% seen once; the top ten hold 15% to 20%. The sequenced sample was lung tumor tissue, obtained at surgery. The source is a female donor with early-stage non-small cell lung cancer. Each CDR3 is given with its conserved first and last residue. The order of the fields is CDR3 DNA, CDR3 protein, D gene, V gene, clone size, J gene, CDR3 length. A D gene is named only where the DNA matches it firmly. Only part of the rows carry a size: once, few, many, or a class if the clone is expanded.

TGTGCCAGCAGTTTTGGAGGGGCTGGACTAGTCAAAAACATTCAGTACTTC	CASSFGGAGLVKNIQYF	TRBD2	TRBV12-3/TRBV12-4	-	TRBJ2-4	17
TGTGCCAGCACCCGGGGGGGTAGCAAGGAGACCCAGTACTTC	CASTRGGSKETQYF	TRBD2	TRBV25-1	many	TRBJ2-5	14
TGTGCCAGCAGCTTAGCGGGGACACCGAACACTGAAGCTTTCTTT	CASSLAGTPNTEAFF	-	TRBV7-3	few	TRBJ1-1	15
TGCGCCAGCAGCTTGGACAGGGCTAATACGCAGTATTTT	CASSLDRANTQYF	-	TRBV5-1	many	TRBJ2-3	13
TGTGCCAGCAGGACGACAGGGGGCGTGGAGACCCAGTACTTC	CASRTTGGVETQYF	TRBD1	TRBV2	many	TRBJ2-5	14
TGCAGTGCTAGGGGAACCCTCCGTGAAGCTTTCTTT	CSARGTLREAFF	-	TRBV20-1	many	TRBJ1-1	12
TGTGCCAGCAGTTTTTCTGGGGGAAGGGGCACCGGGGAGCTGTTTTTT	CASSFSGGRGTGELFF	-	TRBV12-3/TRBV12-4	many	TRBJ2-2	16
TGTGCCAGCAGTAGATGGACTAGCGGGGGCACCAAATCTAGCACAGATACGCAGTATTTT	CASSRWTSGGTKSSTDTQYF	TRBD2	TRBV27	-	TRBJ2-3	20
TGTGCCACCAAGACAGGGTATATTTGGGAGCAGTACTTC	CATKTGYIWEQYF	TRBD1	TRBV2	-	TRBJ2-7	13
TGCGCCAGCAGCGACGACAAGTCTGGAAACACCATATATTTT	CASSDDKSGNTIYF	-	TRBV5-1	many	TRBJ1-3	14
TGTGCCAGCAGCCAAGAAGAGGGGACAGGGGGCCTCTTAAACACTGAAGCTTTCTTT	CASSQEEGTGGLLNTEAFF	TRBD1	TRBV3-1	once	TRBJ1-1	19
TGCAGTGCCGCGCCCCCTGGTGGCTACACCTTC	CSAAPPGGYTF	-	TRBV20-1	medium-sized	TRBJ1-2	11
TGTGCCACCACCGACAGGGCCCTTATGAACACTGAAGCTTTCTTT	CATTDRALMNTEAFF	TRBD1	TRBV6-2/TRBV6-3	-	TRBJ1-1	15
TGTGCCAGCAGTGAAAATTATAGCAATCAGCCCCAGCATTTT	CASSENYSNQPQHF	-	TRBV25-1	many	TRBJ1-5	14
TGTGCCAGCAGCTTGGCCGGCGGGGCAGTGGGAACTAATGAAAAACTGTTTTTT	CASSLAGGAVGTNEKLFF	-	TRBV5-4	many	TRBJ1-4	18
TGTGCCAGCAGCGAACCTACAGGGTATCAGCCCCAGCATTTT	CASSEPTGYQPQHF	-	TRBV28	many	TRBJ1-5	14
TGTGCCAGCACCTCCGCCGGGGGGCGTCTATACAATGAGCAGTTCTTC	CASTSAGGRLYNEQFF	-	TRBV6-5	many	TRBJ2-1	16
TGTGCCAGCAGTTTTAGCGGGAGCACAGATACGCAGTATTTT	CASSFSGSTDTQYF	TRBD2	TRBV5-4	many	TRBJ2-3	14
TGTGCCAGCACCCTAGGACTAGCGGGGCCAGATACGCAGTATTTT	CASTLGLAGPDTQYF	TRBD2	TRBV6-2/TRBV6-3	few	TRBJ2-3	15
TGCAGTGCTCAAAGTAACCTCCAAGAGACCCAGTACTTC	CSAQSNLQETQYF	-	TRBV20-1	-	TRBJ2-5	13
TGCGCCAGCAGCTCGGCCTCTGGGGCCAACGTCCTGACTTTC	CASSSASGANVLTF	-	TRBV5-1	few	TRBJ2-6	14
TGTGCCTGCGCGTCCACCCCTAGGCTCTTC	CACASTPRLF	-	TRBV6-6	few	TRBJ2-1	10
TGTGCCAGCAGTTTATGGGGGGACGGGGGGAATGAAAAACTGTTTTTT	CASSLWGDGGNEKLFF	-	TRBV28	few	TRBJ1-4	16
TGTGCCAGCAGTGGGGGAGACAGGGGGTATGCCAAAAACATTCAGTACTTC	CASSGGDRGYAKNIQYF	TRBD1	TRBV6-2/TRBV6-3	many	TRBJ2-4	17
TGTGCCAGCAGCCCCTCGGGCCCAGATACGCAGTATTTT	CASSPSGPDTQYF	-	TRBV7-3	few	TRBJ2-3	13
TGTGCCAGCAGTTACTCGACCGGGGCCGCAGGTCAAGATGGCTACACCTTC	CASSYSTGAAGQDGYTF	-	TRBV6-2/TRBV6-3	many	TRBJ1-2	17
TGCAGCGCCGAGGATCCCCTAGCCAAAAACATTCAGTACTTC	CSAEDPLAKNIQYF	-	TRBV29-1	many	TRBJ2-4	14
TGTGTTACTAGGGGTCTCAATAGCAATCAGCCCCAGCATTTT	CVTRGLNSNQPQHF	-	TRBV6-6	-	TRBJ1-5	14
TGTGCCAGCAGTTATGACGGCAATCAGCCCCAGCATTTT	CASSYDGNQPQHF	-	TRBV12-3/TRBV12-4	many	TRBJ1-5	13